This TCR beta chain was identified in a study of cytomegalovirus exposure and HLA in healthy donors. This clone was recorded a few times. Its antigen remains unidentified. CDR1 is WSHSY, CDR2 SAAADI, per germline. V lost 5 bases and J lost 1, with 3 bases in between. The CDR3 consists of 12 residues. Profiling relied on immunoSEQ multiplex PCR, and the TCRdb table lists in-frame clones only, not all of them. This table holds under 200,000 clones, around 84% found once. These donors were members of the 120-subject validation cohort, a group separate from the roughly 670-subject first cohort. Whole-study findings and limits: Specific recognition of CMV antigens was confirmed in vitro for a few chains (all CMV-associated). One later analysis, an examination of the roughly 130 validation repertoires, found that first-cohort TCR clusters tended to co-occur in them.

The chain recombines TRBV10-2 with TRBJ1-5; D remains unclear. Sample: PBMCs. The sequence came from a man aged 18 to 35 in good health and CMV-seropositive. CDR3 sequence (DNA): TGCGCCAGCAGTTTAAGCAATCAGCCCCAGCATTTT. Translated: CASSLSNQPQHF.